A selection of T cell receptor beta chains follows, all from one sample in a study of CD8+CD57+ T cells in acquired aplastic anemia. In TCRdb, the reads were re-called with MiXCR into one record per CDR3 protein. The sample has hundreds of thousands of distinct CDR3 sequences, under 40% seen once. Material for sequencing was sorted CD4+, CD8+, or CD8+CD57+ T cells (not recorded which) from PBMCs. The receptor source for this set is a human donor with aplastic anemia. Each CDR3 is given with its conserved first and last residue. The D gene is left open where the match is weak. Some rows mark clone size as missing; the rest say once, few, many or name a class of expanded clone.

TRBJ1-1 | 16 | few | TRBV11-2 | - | TGTGCCAGCAGCTTAAGGGCAGGGGCGACGAACACTGAAGCTTTCTTT | CASSLRAGATNTEAFF
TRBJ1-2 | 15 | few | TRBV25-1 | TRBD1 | TGTGCCAGCAGCTTTGACCCGGGACAGGACTATGGCTACACCTTC | CASSFDPGQDYGYTF
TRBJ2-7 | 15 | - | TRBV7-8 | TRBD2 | TGTGCCAGCAGCTTAGGGGCGGGAGGGGGCTACGAGCAGTACTTC | CASSLGAGGGYEQYF
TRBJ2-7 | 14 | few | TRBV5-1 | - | TGCGCCAGCAGCTTGGTGGCAGAAGCCTACGAGCAGTACTTC | CASSLVAEAYEQYF
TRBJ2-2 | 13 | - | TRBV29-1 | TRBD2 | TGCAGCACCGGGGGGGCGAACACCGGGGAGCTGTTTTTT | CSTGGANTGELFF
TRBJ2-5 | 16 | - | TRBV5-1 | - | TGCGCCAGCAGCCAGGAGGGCAGCCGGATCCAAGAGACCCAGTACTTC | CASSQEGSRIQETQYF
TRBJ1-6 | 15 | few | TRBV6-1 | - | TGTGCCAGCAGTCTTATTGGGACTGGCCATTCACCCCTCCACTTT | CASSLIGTGHSPLHF
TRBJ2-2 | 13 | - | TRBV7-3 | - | TGTGCCAGCACCTTAGGTGTCGCCGGGGAGCTGTTTTTT | CASTLGVAGELFF
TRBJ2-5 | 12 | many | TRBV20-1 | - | TGCAGTGCTAGTAGTGGAGAAGAGACCCAGTACTTC | CSASSGEETQYF
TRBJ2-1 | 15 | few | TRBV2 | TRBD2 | TGTGCCAGCAGTCCCGGGGAGGGAAGGTACAATGAGCAGTTCTTC | CASSPGEGRYNEQFF
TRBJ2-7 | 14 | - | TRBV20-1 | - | TGCAGTGCTAACCCAGGGGGGAACTCCTACGAGCAGTACTTC | CSANPGGNSYEQYF
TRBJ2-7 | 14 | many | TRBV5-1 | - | TGCGCCAGCAGCGCGGGACAGCCCTCCTACGAGCAGTACTTC | CASSAGQPSYEQYF
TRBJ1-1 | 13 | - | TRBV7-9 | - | TGTGCCAGCAGCTTAGAGGGGTTAACTGAAGCTTTCTTT | CASSLEGLTEAFF
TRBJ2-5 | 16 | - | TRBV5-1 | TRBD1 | TGCGCCAGCAGCTTGGGGGACAGGGGGTTTCAAGAGACCCAGTACTTC | CASSLGDRGFQETQYF
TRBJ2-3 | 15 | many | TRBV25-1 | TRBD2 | TGTGCCAGCAGTGAATCGGCGGGAGCCGGAGATACGCAGTATTTT | CASSESAGAGDTQYF
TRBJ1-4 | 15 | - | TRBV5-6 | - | TGTGCCAGCAGCCTTAAGACACCTGGCCGGGGAAAACTGTTTTTT | CASSLKTPGRGKLFF
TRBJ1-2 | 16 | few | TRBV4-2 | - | TGTGCCAGCAGCCTACCACCCCCGGCAGGGGACTATGGCTACACCTTC | CASSLPPPAGDYGYTF
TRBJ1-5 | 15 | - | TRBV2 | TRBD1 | TGTGCCAGCAGCGCAACGACAGGGGGCGGATGGCCCCAGCATTTT | CASSATTGGGWPQHF
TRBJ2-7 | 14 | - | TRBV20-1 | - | TGCAGTGCTACCTCCCTCGGGACTGGCTACGAGCAGTACTTC | CSATSLGTGYEQYF
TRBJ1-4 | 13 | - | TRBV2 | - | TGTGCCAGCAGCATAGCGGGGCGGGAAAAACTGTTTTTT | CASSIAGREKLFF
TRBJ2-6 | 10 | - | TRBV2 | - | TGTGCCAGCAGCGCCAACGTCCTGACTTTC | CASSANVLTF
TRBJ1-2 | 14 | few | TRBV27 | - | TGTGCCAGCAGGCAGACTCGGGCGGCCTATGGCTACACCTTC | CASRQTRAAYGYTF
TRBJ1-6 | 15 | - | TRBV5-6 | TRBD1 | TGTGCCAGCAGCTACTGGGACAGGGGGCTGGCACCCCCCCACTTT | CASSYWDRGLAPPHF
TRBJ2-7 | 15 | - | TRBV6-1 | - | TGTGCCAGTAACTACGCTAACAGGGCAACCTACGAGCAGTACTTC | CASNYANRATYEQYF
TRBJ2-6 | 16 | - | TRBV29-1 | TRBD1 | TGCAGCGTCGGACAGGGACCTAACTCTGGGGCCAACGTCCTGACTTTC | CSVGQGPNSGANVLTF
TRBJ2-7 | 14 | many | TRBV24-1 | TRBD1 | TGTGCCACCGGAACCGGGACAGGGGGCTACGAGCAGTACTTC | CATGTGTGGYEQYF
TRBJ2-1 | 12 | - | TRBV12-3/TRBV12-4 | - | TGTGCCAGCACTACCTTTGGGCTAGCCATATACTTC | CASTTFGLAIYF
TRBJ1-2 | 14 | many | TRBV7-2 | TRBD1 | TGTGCCAGCAGCATACAAACAGGGGGGCATGGCTACACCTTC | CASSIQTGGHGYTF
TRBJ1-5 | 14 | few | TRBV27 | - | TGTGCCAGCAGACCTCGACAGTATAATCAGCCCCAGCATTTT | CASRPRQYNQPQHF
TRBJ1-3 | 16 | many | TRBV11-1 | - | TGTGCCAGCAGCACAACAGGGATGGGCTCTGGAAACACCATATATTTT | CASSTTGMGSGNTIYF
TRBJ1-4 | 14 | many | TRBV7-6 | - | TGTGCCAGCAGCCCGCGACGGATGAGGGAAAAACTGTTTTTT | CASSPRRMREKLFF
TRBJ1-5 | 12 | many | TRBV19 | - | TGTGTCCCGGAGGGGGTTAGTCAGCCCCAGCATTTT | CVPEGVSQPQHF
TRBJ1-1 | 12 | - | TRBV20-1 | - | TGCAGTGCTCCGACCGAAGACACTGAAGCTTTCTTT | CSAPTEDTEAFF
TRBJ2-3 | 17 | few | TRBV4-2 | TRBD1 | TGTGCCAGCAGCCAACAGGGGGCGCCCCTTAGCACAGATACGCAGTATTTT | CASSQQGAPLSTDTQYF
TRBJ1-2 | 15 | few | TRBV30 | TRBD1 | TGTGCCTGGAGTGTACGACAGGGTGAGGGCTATGGCTACACCTTC | CAWSVRQGEGYGYTF
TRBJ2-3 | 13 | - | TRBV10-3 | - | TGTGCCATCAGTCGTGAGTCGAGGGATACGCAGTATTTT | CAISRESRDTQYF
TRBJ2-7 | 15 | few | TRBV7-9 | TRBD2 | TGTGCCAGCAGCCAGCTGGGACTAGCGGACTACGAGCAGTACTTC | CASSQLGLADYEQYF
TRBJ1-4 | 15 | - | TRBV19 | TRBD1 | TGTGCCAGTAGTATTGGGGGACAGCCTAATGAAAAACTGTTTTTT | CASSIGGQPNEKLFF